This T cell receptor beta chain comes out of a study of shared clonotypes between healthy human individuals (TCRdb year 2020). Background on the whole study: The cohort included three men and a couple of women between 18 and 49 years of age. For each donor, CD4 naive and CD4 memory were each run on three plates, CD8 naive on two plates, and CD8 memory on one plate. To estimate repertoire size and how much clonotype sharing occurs between individuals, the study deeply sequenced the blood TCR repertoires of about 5 healthy adults. To increase sequencing depth and limit assay-specific biases, different laboratories used diverse techniques to prepare libraries and sequence TCR repertoires. Each donor's leukapheresis produced roughly between about 0.8 and 10 billion PBMCs.

Relative to germline, V is 3 bases shorter and J is 5 bases shorter, with 8 bases between their ends. Including the terminal cysteine and phenylalanine, the CDR3 comprises 13 residues. Only CDR3 DNA remains: 39 bases, in frame from the first base. Per the germline V gene, KGHSH is the CDR1 and LQKENI is the CDR2. TCR CDR3 regions were amplified from genomic DNA by multiplex PCR using the deep immunoSEQ assay. For each cell subset, the extracted genomic DNA was distributed evenly across all wells of several immunoSEQ 96-well plates, and each plate served as one replicate. Each replicate PCR for sorted subsets received around 200 ng genomic DNA, equal to roughly 33,000 T cell genomes. Purified libraries were quantified with a Qubit 3.0 fluorometer, sized on a Bioanalyzer 2100, and re-quantified with the KAPA Library Quantification kit. Each immunoSEQ 96-well plate was sequenced on its own single-read 150-cycle Illumina NextSeq 550 flow cell. Processing in the source paper ran as follows. Because only junctional sequences without quality scores were contained in the immunoSEQ output, filtering matching that applied to full-length reads could not be performed. To assign V/J genes and CDR3, sequences were annotated against IMGT germline references using PyIR, a Python wrapper for IgBLAST v1.9. Any read was removed if the V/J assignment was weak (E-value above 1e-6), the CDR3 was missing, or the read contained stop codons, out-of-frame junctions, or ambiguous translated residues. V3J clonotypes were defined as sequences sharing an identical inferred V gene, J gene, and CDR3 amino acid sequence. Percentage overlap between repertoires was calculated by dividing the number of shared unique clonotypes by the size of the smaller repertoire. Repertoire richness was assessed with RTK rarefaction, the Chao1 estimator, and Recon v2.1 estimates of unobserved clonotypes. Generation probabilities for all TCRbeta clonotypes obtained by the gDNA method from a few donors were computed using OLGA. The clones in this table, taken by TCRdb from immuneACCESS, are in-frame only. Not every clone is retained; where verified, under half of the shortfall comes from an unresolved V gene, and the cause of the rest is unknown. That table furnishes V, J and clone size, whereas the DNA furnished D and trimming. Across this sample there are 2 million to 2.5 million clones, with around 90% seen only once. Together, the top ten hold more than 0.35% of the sample.

The donors were healthy, HIV-negative adults who had no recently reported acute infections or vaccinations. Every donor was a Caucasian adult living in Nashville, Tennessee, USA. Magnetic negative selection was used to enrich CD4+ T cells, after which naive cells were positively selected on CD45RA and the negative fraction became the memory subset. Blood was obtained by leukapheresis, after which PBMCs were separated by Ficoll-Histopaque density gradient centrifugation and cryopreserved in liquid nitrogen vapor phase. Purity and quantity of every magnetically sorted T cell population were checked by analytical flow cytometry. From each sorted fraction, genomic DNA was isolated and quantified by UV absorbance on a Nanodrop 2000c. In this sample, this clone turned up once. Its antigen is still unknown. No much larger clone is present one base from it, and per-base qualities are unavailable. The same CDR3 arises from other DNA sequences in this sample as well.

General conclusions and limits of the study: Incomplete sequencing was indicated by rarefaction of sorted-subset datasets, despite the large sequencing depth. Because the study included a small number of donors, the genetic and exposure-history diversity represented was limited. Based on pairwise subsampling, the degree of clonotype sharing among donors was expected to be affected by sequencing depth. Compared with non-shared clonotypes, the clonotypes found in all four sorted-subset donors had higher generation probabilities. Roughly 5.2% of naive CD4, 3% to 3.5% of naive CD8, roughly 2.4% of memory CD4, and 0.35% to 0.5% of memory CD8 clonotypes were shared across several donors. Estimated clonotype richness was generally larger for naive than for memory subsets. Sampling was restricted to blood, and TCR repertoires in tissue are likely to differ from TCR repertoires in blood.

The specimen was naive CD4+ T cells from PBMCs. The cell subset or site label, read with the paper, signifies: CD45RA+ positively selected. The chain is made from TRBV18 and TRBJ1-5; the D segment could be TRBD1, given 5 matching bases. This sequence originates from a man between 18 and 35 years old in good health. Some clones in this sample may be carry-over from other donors' samples. The DNA is as follows: TGTGCCAGCTCACCGGGACGGGATCAGCCCCAGCATTTT. It codes for CASSPGRDQPQHF.